This passage covers 15 T cell receptor beta chains from one sample sequenced in a study of blood T cell repertoires in COVID-19. Sequencing was performed with immunoSEQ multiplex PCR; in TCRdb, only in-frame clones are kept and a portion is missing. Seen here are about 74,000 clones, approximately 80% observed once, and the top ten hold about a sixth. What was sequenced was peripheral blood. The source is a human donor in a cohort sampled during active COVID-19.

The chain uses TRBV15 and TRBJ2-7; 10 bases fit TRBD1. V was clipped by 8 bases and J by 3 bases; unmatched bases: 4. Germline CDR1 LNHNV, CDR2 YYDKDF (reference sequence). CDR3 size: 13 residues. CDR3 bases: TGTGCCACCGCCCGGGACAGGGGCTACGAGCAGTACTTC. It encodes CATARDRGYEQYF.

The rearrangement uses TRBV18 and TRBJ2-3; 10 nucleotides match TRBD2. Trimming removed 5 bases from V and 5 bases from J; junction bases left unmatched: 10. In germline, CDR1 is KGHSH, CDR2 LQKENI. The CDR3 has 16 residues. The CDR3 DNA reads TGTGCCAGCTCATCCTATAGGGCTAGCGGGAGAGATACGCAGTATTTT. This encodes CASSSYRASGRDTQYF.

The rearrangement uses TRBV9 and TRBJ2-3; D perhaps matches TRBD2 (5 bases). The V end lost 3 bases, the J end lost 1 base, and 15 bases lay between the germline ends. CDR1 SGDLS and CDR2 YYNGEE come from the germline V gene. CDR3 length: 16 amino acids. CDR3 DNA: TGTGCCAGCAGCGCCAGATCTCACGGGGGCACAGATACGCAGTATTTT. Amino acid sequence: CASSARSHGGTDTQYF.

The chain employs TRBV29-1 and TRBJ2-1; weak D call: TRBD1 (5 bases). This CDR3 has 14 amino acids. V lost 8 bases to trimming and J lost 4 bases, with 18 bases between them. Germline CDR1 is SQVTM and CDR2 is ANQGSEA. This chain's CDR3 is CSTKDSAIYNEQFF. DNA for the CDR3: TGCAGCACCAAAGACAGTGCCATATACAATGAGCAGTTCTTC.

This clone turned up a few times. The chain recombines TRBV11-2 with TRBJ2-1, with 8 bases lining up with TRBD2. The junction had 13 bases not matched to a gene; V was cut back by 7 bases and J by 5 bases. The length of the CDR3 is 16 residues. CDR1 is SGHAT, CDR2 FQNNGV, per germline. The CDR3 protein is CASTTPPRTSHNEQFF. CDR3 nucleotide sequence: TGTGCCAGCACCACCCCCCCCCGGACTAGCCACAATGAGCAGTTCTTC.

The chain uses TRBV29-1 and TRBJ2-3; TRBD1 matches 11 bases. V lost 5 bases and J lost 6; bases outside the gene matches: 7. This CDR3 contains 14 residues. Germline values: CDR1 SQVTM, CDR2 ANQGSEA. The CDR3 sequence: CSVKPGQGVDTQYF. As DNA, the CDR3 is TGCAGCGTTAAACCGGGACAGGGGGTGGATACGCAGTATTTT.

V usage is TRBV4-2 and J usage is TRBJ2-7; D is possibly TRBD2 (6 bases). Germline CDR1 and CDR2: LGHNA and YNFKEQ. The germline V and J ends were trimmed by 4 bases and 11 bases, with 21 bases remaining between them. This CDR3 is 14 amino acids long. The CDR3 bases are TGTGCCAGCAGCCCCCCGGGAGAGGAGTGGGAAAAGTACTTC. This gives the protein CASSPPGEEWEKYF.

CDR3 residues: CASRKGPDEKLFF. CDR3 coding DNA: TGTGCCAGCAGGAAGGGGCCAGATGAAAAACTGTTTTTT. This chain uses TRBV5-4 with TRBJ1-4; weak D call: TRBD1 (5 bases). The CDR3 spans 13 residues. Trimming took 5 bases from V and 6 from J, leaving 11 bases between them. The germline V gene encodes CDR1 SGHNT and CDR2 YYREEE (reference sequence).

The J gene is TRBJ1-6, the V gene TRBV18, with 7 nucleotides matching TRBD1. The V gene's germline CDR1 is KGHSH and CDR2 LQKENI. V lost 1 base and J lost 9; bases outside the gene matches: 6. The CDR3 consists of 15 residues. CDR3 residues: CASSPLDREFSPLHF. The CDR3 DNA reads as TGTGCCAGCTCACCACTAGACAGGGAATTTTCACCCCTCCACTTT.

The chain uses TRBV6-1 and TRBJ2-3; the match to TRBD2 covers 7 bases. The ends lost 3 bases at V and 5 bases at J; junction bases unmatched: 5. Germline assignment: CDR1 MNHNS and CDR2 SASEGT. The CDR3 spans 14 residues. This CDR3 is CASSDRLAGDTQYF. The DNA of the CDR3 is TGTGCCAGCAGTGACCGACTAGCAGGAGATACGCAGTATTTT.

The CDR3 region is CASGGQYYGYTF. The CDR3 bases are TGTGCCAGCGGCGGACAGTACTATGGCTACACCTTC. The V gene is TRBV6-5, the J gene TRBJ1-2; maybe TRBD1 (6 bases). CDR1 MNHEY and CDR2 SVGAGI come from the germline V gene. The CDR3 is 12 amino acids. Trimming shortened V by 8 bases and J by 3 bases, and 10 bases separated the two germline ends.

V is TRBV7-9 and J is TRBJ2-7; 13 bases agree with TRBD2. Germline values: CDR1 SEHNR, CDR2 FQNEAQ (reference sequence). The trim removed 5 bases at V and 7 bases at J, leaving 14 bases unmatched. The CDR3 sequence is 17 residues long. In nucleotides, the CDR3 is TGTGCCAGCAGCAAATCTACCCGGACTAGCGGGAGAAGTGAGCAGTACTTC. It is translated as CASSKSTRTSGRSEQYF.

The chain links TRBV5-1 to TRBJ1-1; tentatively, D is TRBD1 (5 bases). CDR1 is SGHRS, CDR2 YFSETQ, per germline. Trimming cost V 0 bases and J 6 bases, with 21 bases left between them. The CDR3 loop spans 17 amino acids. CDR3 sequence: CASSLALTVARLSEAFF. The CDR3 region has the DNA TGCGCCAGCAGCTTGGCGTTGACAGTCGCCCGCCTCTCTGAAGCTTTCTTT.

The rearrangement links TRBV7-2 to TRBJ2-7; D gene ambiguous. Between the trimmed V and J ends, which lost 4 bases and 3 bases, there was a span of 13 bases. The CDR3 spans 14 residues. Germline CDR1 and CDR2: SGHTA and FQGNSA. The DNA for the CDR3 is TGTGCCAGCAGCTCCGCGGTGACCCTCTACGAGCAGTACTTC. Its protein product is CASSSAVTLYEQYF. The whole variable domain, remainder taken from reference TRBV7-2 and TRBJ2-7, is GAGVSQSPSNKVTEKGKDVELRCDPISGHTALYWYRQSLGQGLEFLIYFQGNSAPDKSGLPSDRFSAERTGGSVSTLTIQRTQQEDSAVYLCASSSAVTLYEQYFGPGTRLTVT.

This clone appeared a few times. The chain has TRBV6-6 and TRBJ2-3, with a tentative D call TRBD2 (5 bases). Germline CDR1 reads MNHNY; CDR2 reads SVGAGI (reference sequence). CDR3 length equals 14 residues. V was clipped by 6 bases and J by 0 bases, with 10 bases between them. CDR3 DNA sequence: TGTGCCAGCAGGCAGGAGGACAGCACAGATACGCAGTATTTT. Amino acid sequence: CASRQEDSTDTQYF.